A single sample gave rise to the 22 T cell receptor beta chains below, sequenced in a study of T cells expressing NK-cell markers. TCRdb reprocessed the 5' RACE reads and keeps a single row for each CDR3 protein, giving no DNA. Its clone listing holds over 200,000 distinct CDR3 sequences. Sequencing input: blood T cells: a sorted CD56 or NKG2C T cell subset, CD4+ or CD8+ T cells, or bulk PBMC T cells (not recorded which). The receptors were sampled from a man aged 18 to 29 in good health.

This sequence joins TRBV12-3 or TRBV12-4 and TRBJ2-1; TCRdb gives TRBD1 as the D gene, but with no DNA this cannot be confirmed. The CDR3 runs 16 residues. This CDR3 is CASSFGPDRVRVEQFF.

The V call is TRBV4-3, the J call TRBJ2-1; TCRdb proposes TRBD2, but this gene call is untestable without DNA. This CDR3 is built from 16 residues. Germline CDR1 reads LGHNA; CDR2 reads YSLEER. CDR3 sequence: CASSYGLSSFNDEQFF.

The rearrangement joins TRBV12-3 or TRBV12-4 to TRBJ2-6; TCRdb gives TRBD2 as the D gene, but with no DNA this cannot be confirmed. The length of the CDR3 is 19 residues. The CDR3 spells CASSPLWVAGVWGANVLTF.

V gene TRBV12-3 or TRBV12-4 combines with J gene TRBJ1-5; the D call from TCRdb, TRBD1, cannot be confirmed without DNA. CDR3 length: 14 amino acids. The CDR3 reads CASSLGRGGQPQHF.

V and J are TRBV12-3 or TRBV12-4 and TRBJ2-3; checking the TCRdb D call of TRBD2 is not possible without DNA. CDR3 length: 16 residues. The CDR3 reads CASIPAAGGYTDTQYF.

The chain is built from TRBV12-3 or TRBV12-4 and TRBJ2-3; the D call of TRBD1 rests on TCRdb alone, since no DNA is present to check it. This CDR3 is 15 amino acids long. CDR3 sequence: CASRNYRGGTDTQYF.

CDR3 protein: CAISAAEAGDTQYF. The rearrangement uses TRBV10-3 and TRBJ2-3; the TRBD2 assignment by TCRdb is unverifiable without DNA. The CDR3 contains 14 residues. The V gene's germline CDR1 is ENHRY and CDR2 SYGVKD.

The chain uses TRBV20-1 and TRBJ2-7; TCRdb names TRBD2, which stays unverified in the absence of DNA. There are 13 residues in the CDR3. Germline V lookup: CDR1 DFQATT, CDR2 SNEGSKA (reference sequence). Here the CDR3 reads CSASTSGYYEQYF.

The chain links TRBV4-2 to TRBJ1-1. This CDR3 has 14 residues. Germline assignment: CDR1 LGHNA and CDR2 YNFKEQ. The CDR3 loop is CASSQDGGGTEAFF.

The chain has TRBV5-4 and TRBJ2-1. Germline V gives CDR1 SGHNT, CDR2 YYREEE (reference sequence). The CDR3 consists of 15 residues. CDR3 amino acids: CASSLGRTLNNEQFF.

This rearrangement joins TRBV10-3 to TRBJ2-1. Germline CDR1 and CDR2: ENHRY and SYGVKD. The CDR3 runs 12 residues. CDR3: CAISDDVQGQFF.

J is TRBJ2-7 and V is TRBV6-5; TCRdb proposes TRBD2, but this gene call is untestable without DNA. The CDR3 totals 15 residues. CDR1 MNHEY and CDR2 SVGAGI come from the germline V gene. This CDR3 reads CASSSRRGGNYEQYF.

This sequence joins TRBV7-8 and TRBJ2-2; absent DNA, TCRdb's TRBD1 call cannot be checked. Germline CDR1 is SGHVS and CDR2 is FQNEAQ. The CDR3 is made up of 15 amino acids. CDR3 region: CASSTLAPNTGELFF.

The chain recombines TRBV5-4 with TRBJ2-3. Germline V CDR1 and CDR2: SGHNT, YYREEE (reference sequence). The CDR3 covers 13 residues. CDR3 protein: CATRGASTDTQYF.

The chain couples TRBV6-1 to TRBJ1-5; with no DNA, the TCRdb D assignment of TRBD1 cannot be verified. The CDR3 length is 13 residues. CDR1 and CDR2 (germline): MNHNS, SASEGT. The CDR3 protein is CASRQGINQPQHF.

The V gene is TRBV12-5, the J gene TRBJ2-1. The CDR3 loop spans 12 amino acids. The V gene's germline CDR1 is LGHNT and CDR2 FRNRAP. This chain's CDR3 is CASGLRVGEQFF.

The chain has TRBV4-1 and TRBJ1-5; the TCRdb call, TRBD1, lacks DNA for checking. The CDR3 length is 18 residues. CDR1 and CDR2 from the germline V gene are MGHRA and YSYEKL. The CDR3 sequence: CASSQGNGQGKANQPQHF.

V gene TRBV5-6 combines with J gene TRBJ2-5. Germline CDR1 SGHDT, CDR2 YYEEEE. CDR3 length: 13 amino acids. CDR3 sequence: CASSSDPRETQYF.

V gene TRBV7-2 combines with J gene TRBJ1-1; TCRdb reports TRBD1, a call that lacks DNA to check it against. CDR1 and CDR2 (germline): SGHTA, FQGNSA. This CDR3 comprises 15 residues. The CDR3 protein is CASSPRTGRDTEAFF.

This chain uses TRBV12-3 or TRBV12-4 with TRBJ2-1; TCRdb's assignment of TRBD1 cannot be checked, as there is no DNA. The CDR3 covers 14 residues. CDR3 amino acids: CASSIRDRSHEQFF.

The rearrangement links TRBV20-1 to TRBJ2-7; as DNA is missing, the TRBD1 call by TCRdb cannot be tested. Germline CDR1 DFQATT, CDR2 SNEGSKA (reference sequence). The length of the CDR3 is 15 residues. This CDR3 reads CSARGAGQRSYEQYF.

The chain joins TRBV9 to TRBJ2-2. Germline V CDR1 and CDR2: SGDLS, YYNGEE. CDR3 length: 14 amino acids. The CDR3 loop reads CASSVGRNTGELFF. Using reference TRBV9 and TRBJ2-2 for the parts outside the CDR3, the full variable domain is DSGVTQTPKHLITATGQRVTLRCSPRSGDLSVYWYQQSLDQGLQFLIQYYNGEERAKGNILERFSAQQFPDLHSELNLSSLELGDSALYFCASSVGRNTGELFFGEGSRLTVL.